This TCR beta chain was captured by sequencing in a study of T cell repertoires in aging, cancer and after chemotherapy. Across the study: About 9 million TCR reads made up the full dataset. Points from the study as a whole: Immunological memory after chemotherapy cannot be judged from the repertoire data. Healthy donors lost TCR diversity with age mainly through richness, cancer patients through richness and evenness.

V lost 3 bases, J lost 5 bases, and 4 bases stayed unmatched. Per germline, CDR1 LNHDA and CDR2 SQIVND (reference sequence). The CDR3 contains 15 residues. Peripheral blood genomic DNA, not sorted cells or RNA, was the template. In the case of this clonotype: No antigen is known for it.

Multiplex touch-down PCR with TRB-A/B primers amplified rearranged V-D-J TRB sequences. TCRdb fed the multiplex PCR reads into MiXCR, producing one record per CDR3 protein. The table shows around 680 distinct CDR3 sequences, with around 21% occurring only once. Sample: blood. The chain is built from TRBV19 and TRBJ1-3; 10 bases are shared with TRBD1. This receptor was identified in a human donor with a solid tumor. The CDR3 DNA reads as TGTGCCAGTAGTATGTTGGACAGGGGGAGAAACACCATATATTTT. Its protein product is CASSMLDRGRNTIYF.